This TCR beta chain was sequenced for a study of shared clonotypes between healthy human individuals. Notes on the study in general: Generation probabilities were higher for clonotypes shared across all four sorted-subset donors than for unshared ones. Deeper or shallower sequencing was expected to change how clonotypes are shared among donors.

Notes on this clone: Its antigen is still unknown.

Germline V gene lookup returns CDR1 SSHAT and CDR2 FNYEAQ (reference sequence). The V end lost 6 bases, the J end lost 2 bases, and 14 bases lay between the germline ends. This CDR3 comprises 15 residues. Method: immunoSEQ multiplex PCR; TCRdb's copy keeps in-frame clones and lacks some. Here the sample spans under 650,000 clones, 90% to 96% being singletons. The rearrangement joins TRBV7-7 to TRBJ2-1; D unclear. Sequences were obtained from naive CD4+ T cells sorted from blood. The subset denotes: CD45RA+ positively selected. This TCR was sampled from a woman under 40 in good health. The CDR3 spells CASSSSLVAYNEQFF. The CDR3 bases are TGTGCCAGCAGTTCGTCCCTAGTGGCCTACAATGAGCAGTTCTTC.